The clone carrying this T cell receptor (beta chain) occurred many times. Its antigen is undetermined. The junction departs from germline at one end; a sequencing error may be responsible. The sample is drawn from a study of regulatory T cells in long-lasting Graves disease. Time point specified: newly diagnosed GD, antithyroid drugs for less than 3 months. After RNA was extracted from PBMCs, the TCR library was made from it. The authors diagnosed Graves' disease using American Thyroid Association guidelines. Library construction for TCR beta used iRepertoire HTBI primers and Arm-PCR of CDR3 regions. TCRdb used MiXCR to reprocess the multiplex PCR reads, holding one entry per CDR3 protein. The sample records some 500,000 distinct CDR3 sequences, about 16% being singletons. The study, taken as a whole, reports: It was in persistent disease that TRBV28, TRBJ1-2 and TRBJ2-5 were favored.

CDR3 length equals 17 residues. From germline, CDR1 is SGHNT and CDR2 YENEEA. The sample was also linked to a second study, of T cells in Graves' hyperthyroidism and ophthalmopathy. That work contributes: Thyroid ultrasound and orbital computed tomography, with clinical symptoms and serum thyroxine and TRAb, informed diagnoses. A median 6.5 months before onset, the model predicted ophthalmopathy.

The gene calls are TRBV11-3 and TRBJ2-7; D is perhaps TRBD1 (6 bases). This TCR derives from a woman aged 35-60 years with Graves disease. The sequencing here drew on peripheral blood mononuclear cells (PBMCs), taken at new diagnosis, from a patient treated with antithyroid drugs. CDR3 nucleotide sequence: TGTGCCAGCAGCTTACGGGCTCTGGGGGCGAGCTCCCACGAGCAGTACTTC. As protein: CASSLRALGASSHEQYF.